The 23 T cell receptor beta chains in this list originate from one sample, sequenced in a study of CD8 T cells in Susac syndrome. The RNA, about 0.45 to 1 ug, was put through reverse transcription using random hexamers. From the immunoSEQ multiplex PCR reads, TCRdb called clonotypes with MiXCR, one entry per CDR3 protein. The sample gives some 120,000 distinct CDR3 sequences, around 94% of which show up once; over 0.1% is in the top ten. Specimen: CD4+ T cells from PBMCs. The source of these receptors is a human donor with multiple sclerosis.

The chain joins TRBV12-3 or TRBV12-4 to TRBJ1-2; D is undetermined. V shed 6 bases and J shed 8 bases, with 16 bases lying between them. CDR3 length: 13 residues. CDR3 amino acids: CASSRTDVGGYTF. In DNA, the CDR3 is TGTGCCAGCAGCCGTACAGATGTAGGGGGCTACACCTTC.

V gene TRBV12-3 or TRBV12-4 combines with J gene TRBJ1-5; D is unclear. The CDR3 spans 12 residues. The V gene lost 3 bases and the J gene lost 7 bases, with 7 bases spanning the gap. CDR3: CASSLGGQPQHF. CDR3 nucleotides: TGTGCCAGCAGTTTGGGAGGGCAGCCCCAGCATTTT.

The V call is TRBV20-1, the J call TRBJ2-2; D unclear. The V end was cut by 6 bases, the J end by 0 bases, with 11 bases between. Germline loops: CDR1 DFQATT, CDR2 SNEGSKA (reference sequence). This CDR3 is 14 amino acids long. CDR3 sequence (DNA): TGCAGTGCCCTCCAGCTCGCGAACACCGGGGAGCTGTTTTTT. Translating gives CSALQLANTGELFF.

V usage is TRBV19 and J usage is TRBJ1-2; TRBD1 might be the D (5 bases). V was pared by 7 bases and J by 0 bases, with 12 bases between. Per the germline V gene, CDR1 is LNHDA and CDR2 is SQIVND (reference sequence). This CDR3 contains 14 residues. CDR3 sequence reads: CASNRRDPNYGYTF. The CDR3 DNA reads TGTGCCAGTAATCGGCGGGACCCTAACTATGGCTACACCTTC.

The J gene is TRBJ2-2, the V gene TRBV20-1, with 8 bases identical to TRBD1. The CDR3 totals 14 residues. V gave up 5 bases and J gave up 6 bases; unmatched junction bases: 8. Per germline, CDR1 DFQATT and CDR2 SNEGSKA (reference sequence). The CDR3: CSAFTGGKAGELFF. In nucleotides, the CDR3 is TGCAGTGCTTTTACAGGGGGTAAAGCCGGGGAGCTGTTTTTT.

CDR3 nucleotides: TGTGCCAGCAGGGGGGGGACATCGAACTATGGCTACACCTTC. Translated: CASRGGTSNYGYTF. This chain joins TRBV25-1 and TRBJ1-2; the D gene is possibly TRBD1 (6 bases). Germline loops: CDR1 MGHDK, CDR2 SYGVNS. This CDR3 is 14 amino acids long. Trimming pared 6 bases from V and 2 bases from J, leaving 13 bases between.

Concerning this clonotype itself: A read error may account for a junction end that differs from germline. J is TRBJ1-3 and V is TRBV6-1; tentative D call: TRBD1 (6 bases). Germline CDR1 and CDR2: MNHNS and SASEGT. The CDR3 sequence is 19 residues long. The CDR3 DNA reads TGTGCCACCACAACCCGAGGTCGGAGTGCCGGGACATCTGGACACACCATATATTTT. This codes for CATTTRGRSAGTSGHTIYF.

The genes are TRBV20-1 and TRBJ2-1, with 12 bases matching TRBD2. The CDR3 is 15 amino acids. The junction had 7 bases not matched to a gene; V was cut back by 3 bases and J by 7 bases. Germline CDR1 DFQATT, CDR2 SNEGSKA (reference sequence). The CDR3 here is CSASTSGGPGNEQFF. The DNA for the CDR3 is TGCAGTGCTAGTACTAGCGGGGGGCCGGGGAATGAGCAGTTCTTC.

This clonotype was counted a single time. The chain uses TRBV12-3 or TRBV12-4 and TRBJ1-5; 8 bases match TRBD1. CDR3 length: 15 residues. Trimming took 2 bases from V and 11 from J; bases not matched to a gene: 11. CDR3 residues: CASSLHPGGAGAQHF. The CDR3 bases are TGTGCCAGCAGTTTACATCCAGGGGGCGCAGGGGCCCAGCATTTT.

The chain recombines TRBV20-1 with TRBJ2-5; tentatively, D is TRBD2 (7 bases). The CDR3 loop spans 13 amino acids. Germline CDR1 DFQATT, CDR2 SNEGSKA (reference sequence). V lost 8 bases to trimming and J lost 4 bases, with 17 bases between them. The CDR3 DNA reads as TGCAGTCCAAGGGGGGGATCGAGAGAGACCCAGTACTTC. Its protein is CSPRGGSRETQYF.

V is TRBV6-2 or TRBV6-3 and J is TRBJ1-1; D uncertain. The CDR3 is 11 residues long. Germline CDR1 MNHEY, CDR2 SVGEGT. Trimming cost V 5 bases and J 11 bases, with 12 bases left between them. The DNA for the CDR3 is TGTGCCAGCAGTACTGGGGATACGGCTTTCTTT. As protein: CASSTGDTAFF.

The chain employs TRBV7-2 and TRBJ1-1, with D unresolved. This CDR3 has 13 residues. The V gene lost 5 bases and the J gene lost 6 bases, with 13 bases spanning the gap. Germline values: CDR1 SGHTA, CDR2 FQGNSA. CDR3 in amino acids: CASSPNPGSEAFF. In nucleotides, the CDR3 is TGTGCCAGCAGCCCTAATCCCGGGTCTGAAGCTTTCTTT.

This sequence joins TRBV5-6 and TRBJ2-3; D not certain. This CDR3 contains 17 residues. The germline V and J ends were trimmed by 0 bases and 2 bases, with 16 bases remaining between them. CDR1 is SGHDT and CDR2 is YYEEEE in the germline V gene. The CDR3 is CASSLDPGSFLTDTQYF. CDR3 coding DNA: TGTGCCAGCAGCTTGGACCCGGGTTCCTTTCTCACAGATACGCAGTATTTT.

This rearrangement joins TRBV7-7 to TRBJ2-5; 9 nucleotides align to TRBD1. Trimming at V came to 5 bases and at J to 2 bases, leaving 9 bases not matched to a gene. Germline CDR1 and CDR2: SSHAT and FNYEAQ (reference sequence). The CDR3 extends over 16 amino acids. CDR3: CASSLGLTGGQETQYF. In DNA form, the CDR3 reads TGTGCCAGCAGCCTAGGATTGACAGGGGGTCAAGAGACCCAGTACTTC.

V is TRBV5-1 and J is TRBJ1-5; 7 bases match TRBD1. Germline V gene sequence: CDR1 SGHRS, CDR2 YFSETQ. The CDR3 is 13 amino acids. Unmatched junction bases numbered 7, after V lost 4 bases and J lost 9 bases. CDR3 protein: CASSPGGGMPQHF. Here the CDR3 DNA reads TGCGCCAGCAGCCCAGGGGGGGGTATGCCCCAGCATTTT.

V gene TRBV19 combines with J gene TRBJ1-5; 12 positions agree with TRBD1. The CDR3 spans 16 residues. Losses at the gene ends were 6 bases for V and 11 bases for J; bases not matched to a gene: 14. Germline V gene data show CDR1 as LNHDA and CDR2 as SQIVND (reference sequence). CDR3: CASSKGTGGLRWAQHF. Here the CDR3 DNA reads TGTGCCAGTAGCAAAGGGACAGGGGGCCTCAGGTGGGCCCAGCATTTT.

The rearrangement uses TRBV29-1 and TRBJ1-1; 12 nucleotides align to TRBD1. Germline loops: CDR1 SQVTM, CDR2 ANQGSEA. With 4 bases clipped from V and 0 bases from J, the junction kept 6 bases outside the gene matches. This CDR3 comprises 16 residues. The CDR3 nucleotides read TGCAGCGTTGGCGGGACAGGGGGCCACTTGAACACTGAAGCTTTCTTT. Residues: CSVGGTGGHLNTEAFF.

The chain employs TRBV30 and TRBJ1-6; D may be TRBD1 (6 bases). CDR1 GTSNPN and CDR2 SVGIG come from the germline V gene (reference sequence). The germline V and J ends were trimmed by 1 base and 10 bases, with 14 bases remaining between them. This CDR3 comprises 14 residues. CDR3 amino acids: CAWSATGSPSPLHF. The CDR3 DNA reads TGTGCCTGGAGTGCGACAGGTAGCCCCTCACCCCTCCACTTT.

The CDR3 loop is CASSVDDKNIQYF. The DNA of the CDR3 is TGTGCCAGCAGCGTAGATGACAAAAACATTCAGTACTTC. The gene calls are TRBV9 and TRBJ2-4; D is unclear. The CDR3 is 13 residues long. Between the trimmed V and J ends, which lost 0 bases and 3 bases, there was a span of 4 bases. The germline V gene has CDR1 SGDLS and CDR2 YYNGEE.

The V call is TRBV27, the J call TRBJ2-1; D uncertain. Trimming removed 7 bases at V and 4 bases at J, with 14 bases between. CDR3 length: 14 residues. Per the germline V gene, CDR1 is MNHEY and CDR2 is SMNVEV (reference sequence). Written as DNA, the CDR3 is TGTGCCAGCACCTCAGCAGACCGATACAATGAGCAGTTCTTC. Protein: CASTSADRYNEQFF.

The chain joins TRBV19 to TRBJ2-3; 7 bases fit TRBD2. The germline CDR1 and CDR2 sequences are LNHDA and SQIVND (reference sequence). Unmatched junction bases numbered 8, after V lost 7 bases and J lost 7 bases. This CDR3 contains 13 residues. The CDR3 region is CASKAGVTHTQYF. The CDR3 region has the DNA TGTGCCAGTAAGGCGGGGGTTACTCATACGCAGTATTTT.

The rearrangement links TRBV29-1 to TRBJ2-5; D not resolved. V dropped 5 bases and J dropped 7 bases, with 14 bases sitting between them. The germline V gene encodes CDR1 SQVTM and CDR2 ANQGSEA. CDR3 size: 12 residues. The CDR3 sequence is CSVNKGLGTQYF. The CDR3 DNA sequence: TGCAGCGTTAACAAAGGGCTAGGGACCCAGTACTTC.

The rearrangement joins TRBV6-5 to TRBJ1-5; weak D call: TRBD1 (5 bases). V was shortened by 6 bases and J by 7 bases, with 13 bases between the two germline ends. Germline CDR1 reads MNHEY; CDR2 reads SVGAGI. This CDR3 is built from 13 residues. In DNA, the CDR3 is TGTGCCAGCAGGCAGGGTGTACGGCAGCCCCAGCATTTT. Protein sequence: CASRQGVRQPQHF.